The rows below give T cell receptor beta chains drawn from one sample of a study of vaccination and CD4 T cells after COVID-19. TCRdb itself ran the PCR reads through MiXCR, one entry per CDR3 protein. Here the sample spans thousands of distinct CDR3 sequences, more than 35% being singletons. The antigens for these receptors are not known. Source material: CD4+ T cells from blood, cultured in vitro. The receptors were sampled from a human donor in good health. The CDR3 runs from the conserved cysteine through the conserved F or W. D genes are given only for firm matches. Clone size is given for some rows only: seen once, a few or many times, or a class if the clone is expanded.

.	TRBJ2-1	.	TRBV21-1	TGTGCCAGCAGCTACGAGCCAACAGGGAAACCATACCTCAATGAGCAGTTCTTC	CASSYEPTGKPYLNEQFF
.	TRBJ1-1	.	TRBV7-2	TGTGCCAGCAGCTTACGTTCTGGGGGGTACACTGAAGCTTTCTTT	CASSLRSGGYTEAFF
TRBD1	TRBJ2-3	.	TRBV7-9	TGTGCCAGCAGCCCTAGAGGACAGGGTAGGGTATTCGGAGATACGCAGTATTTT	CASSPRGQGRVFGDTQYF
.	TRBJ1-1	.	TRBV27	TGTGCCAGCAGTTTATCTTGGGGGGGCACTGAAGCTTTCTTT	CASSLSWGGTEAFF
.	TRBJ1-1	few	TRBV19	TGTGCCAGTAGTCTCCAGGGAAGTGAAGCTTTCTTT	CASSLQGSEAFF
.	TRBJ2-5	few	TRBV7-8	TGTGCCAGCAGCTGGGGCGGACCCGGAGAGGAGACCCAGTACTTC	CASSWGGPGEETQYF
TRBD2	TRBJ2-3	few	TRBV28	TGTGCCAGCAGTTTAGCTAGCGGGAGTCCAGATACGCAGTATTTT	CASSLASGSPDTQYF
.	TRBJ2-1	.	TRBV7-3	TGTGCCAGCTCTCCACAAACTAGGGGCGATGAGCAGTTCTTC	CASSPQTRGDEQFF
TRBD2	TRBJ2-3	.	TRBV7-2	TGTGCCAGCAGCTTAGGTTCGGGGGGAGGAGATACGCAGTATTTT	CASSLGSGGGDTQYF
.	TRBJ2-6	.	TRBV29-1	TGCAGCGTTGCAATACCTGGGGCCAACGTCCTGACTTTC	CSVAIPGANVLTF
.	TRBJ2-2	few	TRBV7-9	TGTGCCAGCAGCTTCGAAGGCCGTGTCACCGGGGAGCTGTTTTTT	CASSFEGRVTGELFF
TRBD2	TRBJ2-3	.	TRBV24-1	TGTGCCACCAGTTTAGCGGGATCGGCAGATACGCAGTATTTT	CATSLAGSADTQYF
.	TRBJ2-7	few	TRBV20-1	TGCAGTGCTAGCTCCCCACTAGCACCCTACGAGCAGTACTTC	CSASSPLAPYEQYF
.	TRBJ1-1	few	TRBV23-1	TGCGCCAGCACTGCGAGGGCTAGGAACACTGAAGCTTTCTTT	CASTARARNTEAFF
.	TRBJ2-6	few	TRBV6-1	TGTGCCAGCAACCGGGACCTCTCTGGGGCCAACGTCCTGACTTTC	CASNRDLSGANVLTF
.	TRBJ2-5	.	TRBV7-2	TGTGCCAGCTCGCGGGGAGGTGAAGAGACCCAGTACTTC	CASSRGGEETQYF
TRBD1	TRBJ1-2	.	TRBV20-1	TGCAGTGTTCCGTTCTCAGGGGGAGGCTACACCTTC	CSVPFSGGGYTF
.	TRBJ1-2	.	TRBV2	TGTGCCAGCAGTGATATGGCAGTGTCTGGCTACACCTTC	CASSDMAVSGYTF